Below are 5 T cell receptor beta chains sequenced from a single sample in a study of T cells in Graves' hyperthyroidism and ophthalmopathy. Amplified TCR beta CDR3 regions came from RNA transcripts. HTBI primers were employed in a first-round RT-PCR of the TCR CDR3. TCRdb re-called the multiplex PCR reads through MiXCR, storing one row per CDR3 protein. The table shows approximately 95,000 distinct CDR3 sequences, with approximately 39% occurring only once. The sequenced sample consisted of peripheral blood or thyroid tissue (not recorded which). Receptors originate from a woman in her 30s with Graves' hyperthyroidism.

The chain uses TRBV7-8 and TRBJ1-5; 8 nucleotides line up with TRBD1. Germline values: CDR1 SGHVS, CDR2 FQNEAQ. The CDR3 contains 13 residues. V gave up 4 bases and J gave up 8 bases; unmatched junction bases: 4. The DNA of the CDR3 is TGTGCCAGCAGCTCGACAGGGGATAAGCCCCAGCATTTT. Its protein is CASSSTGDKPQHF.

V gene TRBV7-2 combines with J gene TRBJ2-7; 12 bases match TRBD2. Unmatched junction bases numbered 4, after V lost 5 bases and J lost 2 bases. Per germline, CDR1 SGHTA and CDR2 FQGNSA. This CDR3 region has 15 residues. The CDR3 DNA is TGTGCCAGCAGCCAGACTAGCGGGAGTGCCTACGAGCAGTACTTC. Translated, it gives CASSQTSGSAYEQYF.

V is TRBV2 and J is TRBJ1-1; unclear D gene. V shed 2 bases and J shed 0 bases, with 4 bases lying between them. Germline V gene lookup returns CDR1 SNHLY and CDR2 FYNNEI. The CDR3 contains 13 residues. CDR3 nucleotide sequence: TGTGCCAGCAGTGAAACTGTGAACACTGAAGCTTTCTTT. Translating gives CASSETVNTEAFF.

This clonotype appeared once. Given a much more abundant clone one base away, this may be a read error. The chain links TRBV24-1 to TRBJ2-5, with D tentatively TRBD2 (6 bases). The germline CDR1 and CDR2 sequences are KGHDR and SFDVKD. This CDR3 is built from 14 residues. CDR3 sequence: CASSFGGAQETQYF. The CDR3 bases are TGTGCCAGCAGTTTCGGCGGGGCACAAGAGACCCAGTACTTC.

This clonotype was seen many times. This chain connects TRBV6-1 to TRBJ2-3, with a weak D call TRBD2 (6 bases). The CDR3 sequence is 15 residues long. Per the germline V gene, CDR1 is MNHNS and CDR2 is SASEGT. V lost 6 bases to trimming and J lost 1 base, with 14 bases between them. The CDR3 DNA sequence: TGTGCCAGCAGCGCTTTAGCGGCCCGCACAGATACGCAGTATTTT. Protein product: CASSALAARTDTQYF.